A selection of T cell receptor beta chains follows, all from one sample in a study of siplizumab effects on memory and regulatory T cells. Sequencing was performed with immunoSEQ multiplex PCR; in TCRdb, only in-frame clones are kept and a portion is missing. Counted here are fewer than 80,000 clones, approximately 93% occurring once; the ten biggest clones make up roughly 5%. The source material was CD8+ T cells sorted from blood. The receptors were sampled from a human donor in good health. Each CDR3 is given with its conserved first and last residue. Each record gives: clone size, V gene, D gene, J gene, CDR3 DNA, CDR3 protein. The D gene is left open where the match is weak. A clone size is listed for some rows: how often the clone was seen (once, few, many), or a class if it is expanded.

.	TRBV29-1	.	TRBJ1-4	TGCAGCGTTGTCCCCCTCGAAACTAATGAAAAACTGTTTTTT	CSVVPLETNEKLFF
once	TRBV4-1	TRBD2	TRBJ2-1	TGCGCCAGCACCCGACTAGCGGGTAGCTCCTACAATGAGCAGTTCTTC	CASTRLAGSSYNEQFF
.	TRBV4-1	TRBD1	TRBJ1-1	TGCGCCAGCAGCCAACCGGGACAGCTGAACACTGAAGCTTTCTTT	CASSQPGQLNTEAFF
.	TRBV16	.	TRBJ1-1	TGTGCCAGCAGCCAATCGGATCCGACAATGAACACTGAAGCTTTCTTT	CASSQSDPTMNTEAFF
.	TRBV21-1	.	TRBJ2-3	TGTGCCAGCAGGAGAGGGAAGAGGCTAGCGGGGAATGCAGATACGCAGTATTTT	CASRRGKRLAGNADTQYF
.	TRBV5-1	.	TRBJ1-1	TGCGCCAGCAGAGGCAGGGGTTGGACTGAAGCTTTCTTT	CASRGRGWTEAFF
.	TRBV5-4	TRBD1	TRBJ1-1	TGTGCCAGCAGCCCGGAAGGACAGGGGGTCCCTGAAGCTTTCTTT	CASSPEGQGVPEAFF
.	TRBV10-3	.	TRBJ1-1	TGTGCCATCAGTGAGTCAGGTAAGGCCTCGGAAAGAGGAACTGAAGCTTTCTTT	CAISESGKASERGTEAFF
.	TRBV7-6	.	TRBJ2-7	TGTGCCAGCAGCGCCGGGACGTCAGGCTACGAGCAGTACTTC	CASSAGTSGYEQYF
.	TRBV10-3	TRBD1	TRBJ2-5	TGTGCCATCAGTGAACAGGGGGCCAACCAAGAGACCCAGTACTTC	CAISEQGANQETQYF
once	TRBV9	.	TRBJ1-3	TGTGCCAGCAGCTCAAGTGGAGGGGATGGAAACACCATATATTTT	CASSSSGGDGNTIYF
once	TRBV27	.	TRBJ2-5	TGTGCCAGCAGTTCGGCGAACGTGGGCCAAGAGACCCAGTACTTC	CASSSANVGQETQYF
.	TRBV19	TRBD1	TRBJ1-5	TGTGCCAGTAGTTTCGGACAGGGGATCAATCAGCCCCAGCATTTT	CASSFGQGINQPQHF
.	TRBV4-3	.	TRBJ2-1	TGCGCCAGCAGCCAAGGCAATGAGCAGTTCTTC	CASSQGNEQFF
.	TRBV11-2	.	TRBJ1-6	TGTGCCAGCAGCTTCATGGGTCTCCATTATAATTCACCCCTCCACTTT	CASSFMGLHYNSPLHF
.	TRBV7-2	.	TRBJ1-5	TGTGCCAGCAGCTTAGAAGGGTATCAGCCCCAGCATTTT	CASSLEGYQPQHF
.	TRBV6-5	TRBD2	TRBJ2-3	TGTGCCAGCAGCACGGGGGGGGCTAGCACAGATACGCAGTATTTT	CASSTGGASTDTQYF
once	TRBV7-3	.	TRBJ2-7	TGTGCCAGCAGCTTAATGTGTACAACCTACGAGCAGTACTTC	CASSLMCTTYEQYF
.	TRBV7-7	.	TRBJ1-1	TGTGCCAGCAGCTCCGGGGATTTAACTGAAGTTTTCTTT	CASSSGDLTEVFF
.	TRBV19	.	TRBJ1-1	TGTGCCAGTAGTAATCCCCGAACAGCCCGGGACACTGAAGCTTTCTTT	CASSNPRTARDTEAFF
.	TRBV19	TRBD2	TRBJ2-7	TGTGCCAGTAGGGCTAGCGGGTCCTACGAGCAGTACTTC	CASRASGSYEQYF
.	TRBV9	.	TRBJ1-2	TGTGCCAGCAGCGTCCTAGACCCGACAGATGGCTACACCTTC	CASSVLDPTDGYTF
.	TRBV28	.	TRBJ1-1	TGTGCCAGCAGTTTGGCGGACACCTTGAACACTGAAGCTTTCTTT	CASSLADTLNTEAFF
.	TRBV4-1	.	TRBJ2-7	TGCGCCAGCAGCCAAGATAACCTAGTGATCCTCTACGAGCAGTACTTC	CASSQDNLVILYEQYF
.	TRBV4-1	TRBD1	TRBJ2-1	TGCGCCAGCAGCCCAGAGCCGGGACAGGGGGGGAATGAGCAGTTCTTC	CASSPEPGQGGNEQFF
.	TRBV4-1	TRBD2	TRBJ2-1	TGCGCCAGCAGCCCCGGGACTAGCGGGGGAAGCTCCTACAATGAGCAGTTCTTC	CASSPGTSGGSSYNEQFF
.	TRBV7-2	.	TRBJ1-5	TGTGCCAGCAGCCCCCGGGACATCATTAACAATCAGCCCCAGCATTTT	CASSPRDIINNQPQHF
.	TRBV9	TRBD1	TRBJ1-1	TGTGCCAGCAGCCCGACAGGGGGGACTGAAGCTTTCTTT	CASSPTGGTEAFF
.	TRBV5-1	TRBD1	TRBJ2-3	TGCGCCAGCAGCATCTGGGGACAGGGGTCCACAGATACGCAGTATTTT	CASSIWGQGSTDTQYF
.	TRBV6-5	.	TRBJ2-2	TGTGCCAGCAGTTATGGCAGGGACACCGGGGAGCTGTTTTTT	CASSYGRDTGELFF
once	TRBV9	.	TRBJ1-2	TGTGCCAGCAGCCCAGGATTCCTCCCGGGTGGCTACACCTTC	CASSPGFLPGGYTF
.	TRBV2	.	TRBJ1-6	TGTGCCAGCAGTGGAGGGGACCCCTATAATTCACCCCTCCACTTT	CASSGGDPYNSPLHF
.	TRBV7-3	TRBD1	TRBJ2-3	TGTGCCAGCAGCTTAACAGGGGGCGCTGGGGATACGCAGTATTTT	CASSLTGGAGDTQYF
.	TRBV10-2	.	TRBJ1-4	TGCGCCAATGGTGAAAAACTGTTTTTT	CANGEKLFF
.	TRBV19	.	TRBJ1-2	TGTGCCAGTAGTTTTACAGGGATCGATGGCTACACCTTC	CASSFTGIDGYTF
.	TRBV30	.	TRBJ2-7	TGTGCCTGGAGTACGCCTGGGGACTCGGTGGCGGAGCAGTACTTC	CAWSTPGDSVAEQYF
.	TRBV7-6	.	TRBJ2-1	TGTGCCAGCAGCTTAAAGGCTGAGCATCCCAATGAGCAGTTCTTC	CASSLKAEHPNEQFF
.	TRBV13	TRBD2	TRBJ2-7	TGTGCCAGCAGCTTAGTGGGACTAGCGGGGTTCGAATCCTACGAGCAGTACTTC	CASSLVGLAGFESYEQYF